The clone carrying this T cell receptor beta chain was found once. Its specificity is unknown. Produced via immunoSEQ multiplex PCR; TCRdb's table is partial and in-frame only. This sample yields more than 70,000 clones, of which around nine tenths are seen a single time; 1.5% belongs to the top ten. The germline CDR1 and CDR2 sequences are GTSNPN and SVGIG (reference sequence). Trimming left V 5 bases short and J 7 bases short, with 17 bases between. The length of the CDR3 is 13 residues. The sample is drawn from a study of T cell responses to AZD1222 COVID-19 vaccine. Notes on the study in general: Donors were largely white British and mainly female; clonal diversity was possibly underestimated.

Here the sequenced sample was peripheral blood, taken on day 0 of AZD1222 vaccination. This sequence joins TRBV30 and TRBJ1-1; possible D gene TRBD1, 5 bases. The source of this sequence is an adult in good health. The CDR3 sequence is CAWGQGWLGEAFF. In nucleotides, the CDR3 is TGTGCCTGGGGTCAGGGTTGGTTGGGTGAAGCTTTCTTT. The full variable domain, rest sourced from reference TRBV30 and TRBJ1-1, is SQTIHQWPATLVQPVGSPLSLECTVEGTSNPNLYWYRQAAGRGLQLLFYSVGIGQISSEVPQNLSASRPQDRQFILSSKKLLLSDSGFYLCAWGQGWLGEAFFGQGTRLTVV.